This T cell receptor (beta chain) is from a study of CD8 T cells in ankylosing spondylitis. This CDR3 is 10 amino acids long. V was clipped by 7 bases and J by 4 bases, with 8 bases between them. The V gene's germline CDR1 is GTSNPN and CDR2 SVGIG (reference sequence). This clonotype was seen a few times. Each CDR3 protein gets one entry after TCRdb re-called the 5' RACE reads with MiXCR. This table has about 400,000 distinct CDR3 sequences, approximately 22% appearing once. This TCR derives from a male donor with ankylosing spondylitis or in good health (not recorded which). The sequenced material came from blood, either unsorted or a sorted T cell fraction (not recorded which). V is TRBV30 and J is TRBJ2-7; D not certain. DNA for the CDR3: TGTGCCTCCCCGTCGTACGAGCAGTACTTC. Protein sequence: CASPSYEQYF.